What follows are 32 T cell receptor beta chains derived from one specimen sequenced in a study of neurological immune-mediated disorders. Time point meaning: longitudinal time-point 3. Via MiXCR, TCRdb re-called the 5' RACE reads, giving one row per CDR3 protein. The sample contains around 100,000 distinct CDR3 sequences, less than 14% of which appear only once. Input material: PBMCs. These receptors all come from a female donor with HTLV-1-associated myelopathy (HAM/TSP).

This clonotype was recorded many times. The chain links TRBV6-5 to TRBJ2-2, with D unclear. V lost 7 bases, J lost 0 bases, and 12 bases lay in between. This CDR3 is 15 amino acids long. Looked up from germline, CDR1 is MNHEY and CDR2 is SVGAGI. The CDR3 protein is CASIDPGANTGELFF. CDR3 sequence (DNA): TGTGCCAGCATCGACCCAGGAGCGAACACCGGGGAGCTGTTTTTT.

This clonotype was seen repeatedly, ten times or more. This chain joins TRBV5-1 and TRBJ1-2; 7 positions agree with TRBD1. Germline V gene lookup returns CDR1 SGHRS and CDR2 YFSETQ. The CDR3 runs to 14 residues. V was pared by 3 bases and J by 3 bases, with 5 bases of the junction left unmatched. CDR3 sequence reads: CASSSLTGDYGYTF. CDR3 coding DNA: TGCGCCAGCAGCTCACTAACAGGGGACTATGGCTACACCTTC.

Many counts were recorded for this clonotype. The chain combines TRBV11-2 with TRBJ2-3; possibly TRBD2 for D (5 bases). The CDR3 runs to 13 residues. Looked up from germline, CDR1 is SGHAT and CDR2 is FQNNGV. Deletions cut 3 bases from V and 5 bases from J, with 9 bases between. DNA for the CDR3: TGTGCCAGCAGCTTGAGCGGTGGAGATACGCAGTATTTT. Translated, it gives CASSLSGGDTQYF.

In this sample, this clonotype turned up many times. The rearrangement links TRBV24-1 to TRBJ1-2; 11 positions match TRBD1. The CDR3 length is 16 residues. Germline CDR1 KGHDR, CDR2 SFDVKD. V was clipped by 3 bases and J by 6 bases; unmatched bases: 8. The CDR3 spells CATSDPGTGGGDGYTF. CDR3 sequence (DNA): TGTGCCACCAGTGATCCTGGGACAGGGGGTGGCGATGGCTACACCTTC.

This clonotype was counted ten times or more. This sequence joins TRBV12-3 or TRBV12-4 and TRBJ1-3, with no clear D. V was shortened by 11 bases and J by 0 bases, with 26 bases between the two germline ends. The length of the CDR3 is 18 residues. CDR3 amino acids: CAADKGPLPRSSGNTIYF. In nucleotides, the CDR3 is TGTGCCGCCGACAAAGGACCGCTTCCCCGGAGCTCTGGAAACACCATATATTTT.

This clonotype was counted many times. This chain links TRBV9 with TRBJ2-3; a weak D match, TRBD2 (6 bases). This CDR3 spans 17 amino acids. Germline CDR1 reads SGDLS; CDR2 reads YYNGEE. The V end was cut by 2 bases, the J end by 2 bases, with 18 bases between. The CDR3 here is CASSVGAGGILTDTQYF. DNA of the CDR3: TGTGCCAGCAGCGTCGGCGCCGGCGGGATACTCACAGATACGCAGTATTTT. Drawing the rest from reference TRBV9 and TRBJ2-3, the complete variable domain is DSGVTQTPKHLITATGQRVTLRCSPRSGDLSVYWYQQSLDQGLQFLIQYYNGEERAKGNILERFSAQQFPDLHSELNLSSLELGDSALYFCASSVGAGGILTDTQYFGPGTRLTVL.

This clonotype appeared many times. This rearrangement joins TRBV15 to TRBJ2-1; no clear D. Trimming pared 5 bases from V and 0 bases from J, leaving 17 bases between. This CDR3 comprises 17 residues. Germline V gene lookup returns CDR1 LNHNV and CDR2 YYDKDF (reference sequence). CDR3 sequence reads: CATSLTRTASSYNEQFF. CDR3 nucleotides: TGTGCCACCAGCCTCACAAGGACGGCGAGCTCCTACAATGAGCAGTTCTTC.

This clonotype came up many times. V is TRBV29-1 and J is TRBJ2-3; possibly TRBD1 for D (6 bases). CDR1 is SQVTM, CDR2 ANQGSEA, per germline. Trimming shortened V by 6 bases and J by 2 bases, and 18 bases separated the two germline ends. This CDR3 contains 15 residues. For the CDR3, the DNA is TGCAGCGTCTTTGAGTTAGGACAGTACACAGATACGCAGTATTTT. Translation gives CSVFELGQYTDTQYF.

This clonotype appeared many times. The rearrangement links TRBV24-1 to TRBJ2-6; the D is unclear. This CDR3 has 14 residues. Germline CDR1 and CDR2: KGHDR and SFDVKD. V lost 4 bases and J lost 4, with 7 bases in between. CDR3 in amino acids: CATSDRLGANVLTF. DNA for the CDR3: TGTGCCACCAGTGACAGGTTAGGGGCCAACGTCCTGACTTTC.

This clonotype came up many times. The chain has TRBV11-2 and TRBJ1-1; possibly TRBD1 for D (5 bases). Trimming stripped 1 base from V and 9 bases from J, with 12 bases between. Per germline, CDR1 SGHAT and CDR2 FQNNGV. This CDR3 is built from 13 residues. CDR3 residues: CASSLGQDNKAFF. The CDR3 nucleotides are TGTGCCAGCAGCTTAGGCCAGGACAACAAAGCTTTCTTT.

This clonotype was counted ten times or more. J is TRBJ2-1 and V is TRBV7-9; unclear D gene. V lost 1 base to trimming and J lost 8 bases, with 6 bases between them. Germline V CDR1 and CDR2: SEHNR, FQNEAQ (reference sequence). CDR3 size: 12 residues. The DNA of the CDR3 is TGTGCCAGCAGCTTAGTGCCGGATGAGCAGTTCTTC. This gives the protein CASSLVPDEQFF.

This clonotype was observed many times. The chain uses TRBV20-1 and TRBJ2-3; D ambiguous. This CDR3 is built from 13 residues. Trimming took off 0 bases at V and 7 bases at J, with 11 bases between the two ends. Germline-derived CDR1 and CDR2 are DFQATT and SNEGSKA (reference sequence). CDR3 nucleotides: TGCAGTGCTAGAGATACGGTCTACAATACGCAGTATTTT. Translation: CSARDTVYNTQYF.

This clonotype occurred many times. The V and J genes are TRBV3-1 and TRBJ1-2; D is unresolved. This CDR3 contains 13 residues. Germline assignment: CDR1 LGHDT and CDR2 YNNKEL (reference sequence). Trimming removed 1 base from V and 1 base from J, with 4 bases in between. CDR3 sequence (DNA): TGTGCCAGCAGCCAAGGCAATAACTATGGCTACACCTTC. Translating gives CASSQGNNYGYTF.

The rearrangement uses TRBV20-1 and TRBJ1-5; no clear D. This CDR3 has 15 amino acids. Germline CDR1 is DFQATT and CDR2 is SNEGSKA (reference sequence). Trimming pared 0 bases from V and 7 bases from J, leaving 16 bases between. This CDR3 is CSARERGQPRQPQHF. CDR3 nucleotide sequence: TGCAGTGCTAGAGAACGTGGCCAGCCAAGACAGCCCCAGCATTTT.

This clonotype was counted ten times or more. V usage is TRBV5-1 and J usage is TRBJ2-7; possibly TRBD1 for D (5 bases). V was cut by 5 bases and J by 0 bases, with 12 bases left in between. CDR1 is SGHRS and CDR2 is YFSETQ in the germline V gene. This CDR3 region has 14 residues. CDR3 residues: CASSLQGISYEQYF. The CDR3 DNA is TGCGCCAGCAGTTTGCAGGGTATCTCCTACGAGCAGTACTTC.

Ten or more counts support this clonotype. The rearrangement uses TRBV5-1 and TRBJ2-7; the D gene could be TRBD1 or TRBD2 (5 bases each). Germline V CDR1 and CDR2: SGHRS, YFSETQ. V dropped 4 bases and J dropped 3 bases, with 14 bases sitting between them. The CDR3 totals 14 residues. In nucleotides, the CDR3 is TGCGCCAGCAGCCCTGGGGACGCTAGCTACGAGCAGTACTTC. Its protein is CASSPGDASYEQYF.

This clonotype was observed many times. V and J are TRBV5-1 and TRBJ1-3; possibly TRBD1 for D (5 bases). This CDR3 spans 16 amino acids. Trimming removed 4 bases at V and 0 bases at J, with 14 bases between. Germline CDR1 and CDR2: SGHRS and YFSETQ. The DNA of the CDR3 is TGCGCCAGCAGCCCTATTCCAGGGTTCTCTGGAAACACCATATATTTT. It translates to CASSPIPGFSGNTIYF. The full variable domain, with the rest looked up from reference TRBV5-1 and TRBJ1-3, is KAGVTQTPRYLIKTRGQQVTLSCSPISGHRSVSWYQQTPGQGLQFLFEYFSETQRNKGNFPGRFSGRQFSNSRSEMNVSTLELGDSALYLCASSPIPGFSGNTIYFGEGSWLTVV.

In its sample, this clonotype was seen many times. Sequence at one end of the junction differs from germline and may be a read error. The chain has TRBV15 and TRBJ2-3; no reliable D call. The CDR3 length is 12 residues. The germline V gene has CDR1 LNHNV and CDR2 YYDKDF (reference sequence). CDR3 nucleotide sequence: TGTGCTACCAGCAGAGACGAGAGGTCGAGGTATTTT. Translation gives CATSRDERSRYF.

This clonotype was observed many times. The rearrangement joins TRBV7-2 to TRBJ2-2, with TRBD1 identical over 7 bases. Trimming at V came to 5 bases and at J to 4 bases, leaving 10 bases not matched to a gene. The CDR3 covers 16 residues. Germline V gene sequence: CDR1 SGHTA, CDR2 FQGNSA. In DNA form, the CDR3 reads TGTGCCAGCAGCCCCAAGGGGGCACGAATCACCGGGGAGCTGTTTTTT. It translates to CASSPKGARITGELFF.

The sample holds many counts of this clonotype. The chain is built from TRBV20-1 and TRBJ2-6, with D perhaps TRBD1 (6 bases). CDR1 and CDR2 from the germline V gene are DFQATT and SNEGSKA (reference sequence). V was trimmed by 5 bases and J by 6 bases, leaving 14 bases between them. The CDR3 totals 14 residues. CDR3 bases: TGCAGTGCTTTGGACAGTTCTTCGGCCAACGTCCTGACTTTC. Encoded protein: CSALDSSSANVLTF.

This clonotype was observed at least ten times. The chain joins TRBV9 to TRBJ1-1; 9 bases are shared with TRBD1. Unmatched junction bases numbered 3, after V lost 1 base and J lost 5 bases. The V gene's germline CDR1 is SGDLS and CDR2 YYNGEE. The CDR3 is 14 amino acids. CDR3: CASSVTGGWTEAFF. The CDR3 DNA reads TGTGCCAGCAGCGTAACAGGGGGCTGGACTGAAGCTTTCTTT.

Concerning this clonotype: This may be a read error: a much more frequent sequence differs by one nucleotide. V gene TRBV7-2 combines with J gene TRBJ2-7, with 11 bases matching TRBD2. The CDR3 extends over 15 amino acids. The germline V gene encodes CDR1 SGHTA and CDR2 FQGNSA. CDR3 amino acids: CACSPGLAVDYEQYF. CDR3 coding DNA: TGTGCCTGCAGCCCGGGACTAGCGGTGGATTACGAGCAGTACTTC.

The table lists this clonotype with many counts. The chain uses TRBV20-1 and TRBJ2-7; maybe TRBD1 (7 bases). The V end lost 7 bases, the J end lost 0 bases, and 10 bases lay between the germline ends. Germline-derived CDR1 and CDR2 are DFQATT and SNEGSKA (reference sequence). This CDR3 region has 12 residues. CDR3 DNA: TGCAGTGGCGGGACAGTCTCCTACGAGCAGTACTTC. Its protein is CSGGTVSYEQYF.

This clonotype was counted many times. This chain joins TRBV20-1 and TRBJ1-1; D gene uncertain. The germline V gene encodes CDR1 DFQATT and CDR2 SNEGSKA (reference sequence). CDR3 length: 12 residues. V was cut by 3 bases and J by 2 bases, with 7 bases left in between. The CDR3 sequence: CSASLVNTEAFF. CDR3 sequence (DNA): TGCAGTGCTAGTCTTGTCAACACTGAAGCTTTCTTT.

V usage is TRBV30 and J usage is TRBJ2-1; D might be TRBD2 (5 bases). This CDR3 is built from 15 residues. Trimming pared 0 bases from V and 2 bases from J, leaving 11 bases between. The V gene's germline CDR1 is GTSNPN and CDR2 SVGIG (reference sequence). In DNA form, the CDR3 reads TGTGCCTGGAGTGTGGCAGGACTTACCTACAATGAGCAGTTCTTC. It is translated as CAWSVAGLTYNEQFF.

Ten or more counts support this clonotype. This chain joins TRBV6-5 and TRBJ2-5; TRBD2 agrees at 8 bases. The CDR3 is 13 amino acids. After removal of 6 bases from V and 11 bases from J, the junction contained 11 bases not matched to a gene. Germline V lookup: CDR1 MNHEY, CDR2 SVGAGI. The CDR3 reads CASSPTGGVGQYF. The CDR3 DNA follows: TGTGCCAGCAGCCCCACGGGGGGGGTGGGGCAGTACTTC.

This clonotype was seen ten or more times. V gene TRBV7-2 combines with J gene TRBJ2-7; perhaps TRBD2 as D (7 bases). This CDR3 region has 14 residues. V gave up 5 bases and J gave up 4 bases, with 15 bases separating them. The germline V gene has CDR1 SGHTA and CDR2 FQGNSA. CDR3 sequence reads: CASSGGGTRYEQYF. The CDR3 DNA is TGTGCCAGCAGCGGGGGGGGGACAAGATACGAGCAGTACTTC.

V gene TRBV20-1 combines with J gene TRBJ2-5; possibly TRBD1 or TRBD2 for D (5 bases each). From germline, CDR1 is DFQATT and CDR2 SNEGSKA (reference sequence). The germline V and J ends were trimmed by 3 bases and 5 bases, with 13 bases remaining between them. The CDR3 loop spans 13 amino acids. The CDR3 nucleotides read TGCAGTGCTAGCGGGGAACACAGGGAGACCCAGTACTTC. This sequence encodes CSASGEHRETQYF.

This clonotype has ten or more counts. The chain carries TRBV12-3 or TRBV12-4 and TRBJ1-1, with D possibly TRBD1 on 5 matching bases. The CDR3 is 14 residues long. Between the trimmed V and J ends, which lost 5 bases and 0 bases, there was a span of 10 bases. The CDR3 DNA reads TGTGCCAGCAGTCTGACAGCTCTGAACACTGAAGCTTTCTTT. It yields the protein CASSLTALNTEAFF.

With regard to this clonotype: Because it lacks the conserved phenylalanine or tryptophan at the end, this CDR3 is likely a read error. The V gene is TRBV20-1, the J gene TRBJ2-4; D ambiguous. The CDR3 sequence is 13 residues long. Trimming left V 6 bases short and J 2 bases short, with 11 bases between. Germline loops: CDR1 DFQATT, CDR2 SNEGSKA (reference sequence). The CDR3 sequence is CSAVTTTKNIQYL. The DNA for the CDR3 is TGCAGTGCCGTGACGACAACCAAAAACATTCAGTACCTC.

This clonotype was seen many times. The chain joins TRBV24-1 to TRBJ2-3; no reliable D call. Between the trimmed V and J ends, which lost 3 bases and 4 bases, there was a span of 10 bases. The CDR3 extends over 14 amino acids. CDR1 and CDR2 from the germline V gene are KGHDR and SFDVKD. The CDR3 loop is CATSDNPAPDTQYF. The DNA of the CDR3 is TGTGCCACCAGTGATAACCCTGCCCCAGATACGCAGTATTTT.

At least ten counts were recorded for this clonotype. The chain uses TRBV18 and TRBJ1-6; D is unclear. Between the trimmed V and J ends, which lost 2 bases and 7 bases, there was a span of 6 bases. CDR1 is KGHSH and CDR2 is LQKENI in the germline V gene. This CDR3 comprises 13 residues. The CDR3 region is CASSPGVNSPLHF. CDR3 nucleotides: TGTGCCAGCTCACCAGGCGTAAATTCACCCCTCCACTTT.